A selection of T cell receptor beta chains follows, all from one sample in a study of T cells after yellow fever vaccination. Via MiXCR, TCRdb re-called the 5' RACE reads, giving one row per CDR3 protein. This sample has 300,000 to 350,000 distinct CDR3 sequences, with roughly a tenth found just once. Sequences were derived from CD4+ T cells sorted from PBMCs, sampled 45 days after the yellow fever booster vaccination. Every receptor here comes from a man aged 18 to 35 who received the YFV17D yellow fever vaccine. The conserved cysteine and the conserved F or W are not part of the CDR3 here. A D gene is named only where the DNA matches it firmly.

d_call j_call v_call cdr3_aa
NA TRBJ1-3 TRBV18 ASSPVLDGHSGNTIY
TRBD2 TRBJ2-5 TRBV6-5 ASSAGGAGGTQY
TRBD2 TRBJ2-4 TRBV6-2/TRBV6-3 ASSHGLVGATIQY
TRBD2 TRBJ2-3 TRBV10-2 ASSGGGAGTDTQY
NA TRBJ2-7 TRBV20-1 SALFRDANYEQY
TRBD1 TRBJ2-5 TRBV7-2 ASSHRTGGRQETQY
TRBD1 TRBJ1-6 TRBV5-5 ASSLAGGGHHSPLH
NA TRBJ2-5 TRBV9 ASSVLDSTWETQY
NA TRBJ2-7 TRBV7-9 ASSSPGPASYEQY
TRBD1 TRBJ1-4 TRBV18 ASSILGQTNEKLF